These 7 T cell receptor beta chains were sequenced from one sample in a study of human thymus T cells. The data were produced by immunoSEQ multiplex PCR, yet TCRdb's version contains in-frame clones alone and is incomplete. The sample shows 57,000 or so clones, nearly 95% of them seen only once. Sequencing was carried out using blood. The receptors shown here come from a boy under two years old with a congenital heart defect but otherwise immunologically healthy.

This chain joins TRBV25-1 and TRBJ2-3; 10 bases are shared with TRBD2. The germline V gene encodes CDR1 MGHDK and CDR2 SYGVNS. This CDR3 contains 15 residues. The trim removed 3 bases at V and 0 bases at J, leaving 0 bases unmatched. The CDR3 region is CASSEGLASTDTQYF. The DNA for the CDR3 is TGTGCCAGCAGTGAGGGACTAGCGAGCACAGATACGCAGTATTTT. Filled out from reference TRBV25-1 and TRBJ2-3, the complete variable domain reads EADIYQTPRYLVIGTGKKITLECSQTMGHDKMYWYQQDPGMELHLIHYSYGVNSTEKGDLSSESTVSRIRTEHFPLTLESARPSHTSQYLCASSEGLASTDTQYFGPGTRLTVL.

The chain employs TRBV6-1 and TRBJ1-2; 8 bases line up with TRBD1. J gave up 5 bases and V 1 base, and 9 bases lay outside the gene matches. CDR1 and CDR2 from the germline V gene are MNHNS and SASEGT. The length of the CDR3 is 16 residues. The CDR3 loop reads CASSEGVRDRRYGYTF. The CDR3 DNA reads TGTGCCAGCAGTGAAGGTGTCAGGGACAGGAGGTATGGCTACACCTTC.

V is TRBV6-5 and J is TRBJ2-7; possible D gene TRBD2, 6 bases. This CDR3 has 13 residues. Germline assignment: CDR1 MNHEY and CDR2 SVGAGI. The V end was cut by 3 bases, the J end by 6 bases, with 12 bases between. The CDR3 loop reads CASSYHDGGEQYF. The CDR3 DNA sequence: TGTGCCAGCAGTTATCACGACGGGGGCGAGCAGTACTTC.

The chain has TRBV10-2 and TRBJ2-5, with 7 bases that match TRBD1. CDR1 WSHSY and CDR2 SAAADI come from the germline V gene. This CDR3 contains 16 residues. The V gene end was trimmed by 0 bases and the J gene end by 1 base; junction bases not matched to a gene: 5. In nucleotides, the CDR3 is TGCGCCAGCAGTGAGTCAAGTAGGACAGGCCAAGAGACCCAGTACTTC. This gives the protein CASSESSRTGQETQYF.

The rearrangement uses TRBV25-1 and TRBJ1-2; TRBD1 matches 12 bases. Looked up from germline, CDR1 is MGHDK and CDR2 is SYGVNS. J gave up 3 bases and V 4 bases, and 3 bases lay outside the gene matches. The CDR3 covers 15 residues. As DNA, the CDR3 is TGTGCCAGCAGTGCCGGGACAGGGGGCGACTATGGCTACACCTTC. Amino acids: CASSAGTGGDYGYTF.

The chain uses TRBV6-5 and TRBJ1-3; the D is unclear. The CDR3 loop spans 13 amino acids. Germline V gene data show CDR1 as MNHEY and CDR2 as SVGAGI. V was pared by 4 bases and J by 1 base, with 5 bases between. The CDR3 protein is CASSLNSGNTIYF. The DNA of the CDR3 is TGTGCCAGCAGTTTGAATTCTGGAAACACCATATATTTT.

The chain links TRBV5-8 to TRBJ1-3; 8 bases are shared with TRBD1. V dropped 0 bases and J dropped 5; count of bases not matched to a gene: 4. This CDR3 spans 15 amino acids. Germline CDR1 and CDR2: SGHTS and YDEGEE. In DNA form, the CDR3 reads TGTGCCAGCAGCTTGGAGCCCAGGGGGCGAAACACCATATATTTT. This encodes CASSLEPRGRNTIYF.